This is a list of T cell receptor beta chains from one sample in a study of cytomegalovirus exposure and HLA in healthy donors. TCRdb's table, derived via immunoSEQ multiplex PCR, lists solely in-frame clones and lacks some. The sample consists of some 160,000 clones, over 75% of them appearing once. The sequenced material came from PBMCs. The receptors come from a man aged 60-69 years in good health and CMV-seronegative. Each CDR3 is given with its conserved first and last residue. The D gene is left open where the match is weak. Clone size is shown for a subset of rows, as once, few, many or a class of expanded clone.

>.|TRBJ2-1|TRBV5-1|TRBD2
CASSLSGSGRAYGDEQFF
TGCGCCAGCAGCTTGTCGGGTAGCGGGAGGGCTTACGGTGATGAGCAGTTCTTC
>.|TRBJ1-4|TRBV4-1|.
CASSIDWGDDEKLFF
TGCGCCAGCAGCATCGACTGGGGGGATGATGAAAAACTGTTTTTT
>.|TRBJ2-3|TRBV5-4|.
CASSLPRGTDTQYF
TGTGCCAGCAGCTTGCCGCGCGGGACAGATACGCAGTATTTT
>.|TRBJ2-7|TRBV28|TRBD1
CASSLTGQGAYEQYF
TGTGCCAGCAGTTTAACGGGACAGGGGGCCTACGAGCAGTACTTC
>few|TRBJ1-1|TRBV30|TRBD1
CAWSKSGQGWRNTEAFF
TGTGCCTGGAGTAAGTCGGGACAGGGCTGGAGGAACACTGAAGCTTTCTTT
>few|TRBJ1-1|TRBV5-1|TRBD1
CASSPGTVNTEAFF
TGCGCCAGCAGCCCCGGGACAGTGAACACTGAAGCTTTCTTT
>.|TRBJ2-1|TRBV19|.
CASKTQGGGDEQFF
TGTGCCAGTAAAACTCAGGGCGGCGGGGATGAGCAGTTCTTC
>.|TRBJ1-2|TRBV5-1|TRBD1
CASSSGQGANYGYTF
TGCGCCAGCAGCTCTGGACAGGGCGCTAACTATGGCTACACCTTC
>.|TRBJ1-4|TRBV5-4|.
CASSLAGAQGHEKLFF
TGTGCCAGCAGCTTGGCAGGCGCTCAGGGACACGAAAAACTGTTTTTT
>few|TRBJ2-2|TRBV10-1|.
CASSGSVTGELFF
TGCGCCAGCAGTGGATCGGTCACCGGGGAGCTGTTTTTT
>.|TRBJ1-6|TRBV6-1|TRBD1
CASNTDRHNSPLHF
TGTGCCAGCAATACGGACAGGCATAATTCACCCCTCCACTTT
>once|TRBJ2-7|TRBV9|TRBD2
CASSVAGGGTYEQYF
TGTGCCAGCAGCGTAGCGGGGGGGGGAACCTACGAGCAGTACTTC
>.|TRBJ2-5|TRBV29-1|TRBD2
CSVHRRGTKQETQYF
TGCAGCGTCCATAGGCGGGGGACCAAACAAGAGACCCAGTACTTC
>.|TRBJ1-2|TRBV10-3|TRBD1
CAISEATGDYGYTF
TGTGCCATCAGTGAAGCTACAGGGGACTATGGCTACACCTTC
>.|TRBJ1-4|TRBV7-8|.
CASSPRGEKLFF
TGTGCCAGCAGCCCCCGGGGAGAAAAACTGTTTTTT
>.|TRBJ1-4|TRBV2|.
CASSDLGGPNEKLFF
TGTGCCAGCAGTGATTTGGGAGGTCCTAATGAAAAACTGTTTTTT
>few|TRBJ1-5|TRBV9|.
CASSVEGVNQPQHF
TGTGCCAGCAGCGTAGAAGGGGTCAATCAGCCCCAGCATTTT
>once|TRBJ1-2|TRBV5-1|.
CASSMTETVYGYTF
TGCGCCAGCAGCATGACGGAGACTGTCTATGGCTACACCTTC
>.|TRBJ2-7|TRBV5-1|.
CASSRGDSSGGEQYF
TGCGCCAGCAGCCGGGGGGACAGTTCGGGAGGGGAGCAGTACTTC
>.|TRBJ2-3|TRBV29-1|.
CSVDSRGTDTQYF
TGCAGCGTTGATTCTAGGGGGACAGATACGCAGTATTTT
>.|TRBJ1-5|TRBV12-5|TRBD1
CASGLVPMTGGLTSNQPQHF
TGTGCTAGTGGTTTGGTACCCATGACAGGGGGCTTAACTAGCAATCAGCCCCAGCATTTT